This T cell receptor beta chain was documented in a study of blood T cell repertoires in COVID-19. The V segment lost 0 bases and the J segment 4 bases; nucleotides outside the gene matches: 8. The CDR3 is 15 residues long. Germline V CDR1 and CDR2: SQVTM, ANQGSEA. This clone was recorded a few times. Some clones are missing from TCRdb's copy, which holds only in-frame ones; the method was immunoSEQ multiplex PCR. This table has more than 300,000 clones, over 90% appearing once. The source is a woman in her 30s who had been exposed to COVID-19. The sample taken for sequencing was PBMCs or T cells enriched from blood (not recorded which). The rearrangement joins TRBV29-1 to TRBJ1-2, with TRBD1 matching over 7 bases. The CDR3 nucleotides are TGCAGCGTTGAAGATCGGTTAGGGGGCCGCTATGGCTACACCTTC. This encodes CSVEDRLGGRYGYTF.